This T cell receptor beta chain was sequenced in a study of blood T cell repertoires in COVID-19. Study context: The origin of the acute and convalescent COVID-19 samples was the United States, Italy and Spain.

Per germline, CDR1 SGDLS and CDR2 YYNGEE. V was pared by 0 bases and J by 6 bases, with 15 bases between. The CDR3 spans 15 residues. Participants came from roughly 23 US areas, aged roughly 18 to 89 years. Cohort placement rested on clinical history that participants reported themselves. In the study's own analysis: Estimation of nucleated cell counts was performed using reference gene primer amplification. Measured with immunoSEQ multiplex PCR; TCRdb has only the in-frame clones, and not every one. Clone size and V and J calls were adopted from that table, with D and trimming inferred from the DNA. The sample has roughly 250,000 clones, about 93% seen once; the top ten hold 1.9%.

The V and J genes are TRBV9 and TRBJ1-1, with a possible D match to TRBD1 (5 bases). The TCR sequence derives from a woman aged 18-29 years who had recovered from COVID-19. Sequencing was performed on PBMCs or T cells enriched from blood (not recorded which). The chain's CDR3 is CASSVEDRGWAEAFF. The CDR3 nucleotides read TGTGCCAGCAGCGTAGAAGATCGGGGGTGGGCTGAAGCTTTCTTT.